The 10 T cell receptor beta chains given below trace back to one sample, sequenced in a study of T cell changes during pregnancy in multiple sclerosis. Clones were sequenced by immunoSEQ multiplex PCR, and TCRdb holds only the in-frame ones, with some missing. The sample yields roughly 40,000 clones, 92% seen once. Sequences were derived from CD4+ T cells from peripheral blood mononuclear cells, sampled before pregnancy. The receptors derive from a female donor with multiple sclerosis, enrolled in a pregnancy study.

The chain joins TRBV5-6 to TRBJ2-1, with D perhaps matching TRBD2 (6 bases). The CDR3 contains 15 residues. The germline gives CDR1 SGHDT, CDR2 YYEEEE. Trimming took off 4 bases at V and 5 bases at J, with 16 bases between the two ends. The CDR3 DNA reads TGTGCCAGCAGCACTTTTTGGGCGGGGAACAATGAGCAGTTCTTC. This encodes CASSTFWAGNNEQFF. Drawing the rest from reference TRBV5-6 and TRBJ2-1, the complete variable domain is DAGVTQSPTHLIKTRGQQVTLRCSPKSGHDTVSWYQQALGQGPQFIFQYYEEEERQRGNFPDRFSGHQFPNYSSELNVNALLLGDSALYLCASSTFWAGNNEQFFGPGTRLTVL.

The chain employs TRBV28 and TRBJ2-7; 13 bases fit TRBD2. CDR1 MDHEN and CDR2 SYDVKM come from the germline V gene. Trimming removed 5 bases from V and 5 bases from J; junction bases left unmatched: 3. CDR3 length equals 14 residues. In DNA form, the CDR3 reads TGTGCCAGCAGTCCCGGGACTAGCGGGAACGAGCAGTACTTC. Its protein is CASSPGTSGNEQYF.

CDR3 sequence (DNA): TGTGCCAGCAGACCCAGGGGCACCCACTATAGCAATCAGCCCCAGCATTTT. As protein: CASRPRGTHYSNQPQHF. This sequence joins TRBV27 and TRBJ1-5, with D possibly matching TRBD1 (6 bases). V shed 6 bases and J shed 0 bases, with 18 bases lying between them. CDR3 length equals 17 residues. Germline loops: CDR1 MNHEY, CDR2 SMNVEV (reference sequence).

The chain uses TRBV11-2 and TRBJ2-7; 9 bases line up with TRBD2. The germline gives CDR1 SGHAT, CDR2 FQNNGV. J gave up 0 bases and V 5 bases, and 14 bases lay outside the gene matches. The CDR3 runs 18 residues. The CDR3 sequence: CASSAPLGSGSISYEQYF. The DNA of the CDR3 is TGTGCCAGCAGCGCCCCTCTGGGTAGCGGGAGTATCTCCTACGAGCAGTACTTC. Looking up the rest from reference TRBV11-2 and TRBJ2-7 gives the full variable domain: EAGVAQSPRYKIIEKRQSVAFWCNPISGHATLYWYQQILGQGPKLLIQFQNNGVVDDSQLPKDRFSAERLKGVDSTLKIQPAKLEDSAVYLCASSAPLGSGSISYEQYFGPGTRLTVT.

The V and J genes are TRBV5-1 and TRBJ1-3; D ambiguous. V gave up 3 bases and J gave up 4 bases, with 17 bases separating them. The V gene's germline CDR1 is SGHRS and CDR2 YFSETQ. This CDR3 has 16 amino acids. The CDR3 here is CASSSTSRIPGNTIYF. The CDR3 nucleotides read TGCGCCAGCAGCTCTACTTCGAGAATACCAGGAAACACCATATATTTT.

The chain is built from TRBV28 and TRBJ2-1; tentatively, D is TRBD1 (5 bases). The CDR3 has 15 residues. V was clipped by 5 bases and J by 8 bases, with 19 bases between them. Germline loops: CDR1 MDHEN, CDR2 SYDVKM. CDR3 residues: CASSTPLGAVHEQFF. CDR3 nucleotide sequence: TGTGCCAGCAGTACCCCCCTAGGGGCAGTCCATGAGCAGTTCTTC. Filled out from reference TRBV28 and TRBJ2-1, the complete variable domain reads DVKVTQSSRYLVKRTGEKVFLECVQDMDHENMFWYRQDPGLGLRLIYFSYDVKMKEKGDIPEGYSVSREKKERFSLILESASTNQTSMYLCASSTPLGAVHEQFFGPGTRLTVL.

CDR3 sequence (DNA): TGTGCCAGCAGTGTGGGACAGGGGGTCCAAGAGACCCAGTACTTC. Protein: CASSVGQGVQETQYF. The J gene is TRBJ2-5, the V gene TRBV6-1; the match to TRBD1 covers 11 bases. This CDR3 comprises 15 residues. The germline V gene has CDR1 MNHNS and CDR2 SASEGT. Trimming cost V 4 bases and J 1 base; bases outside gene matches: 2.

The table lists this clone with a count of one. Other DNA sequences in the sample encode the same CDR3. This rearrangement joins TRBV5-1 to TRBJ1-3; D is undetermined. Trimming left V 0 bases short and J 3 bases short, with 7 bases between. The CDR3 consists of 14 residues. Germline-derived CDR1 and CDR2 are SGHRS and YFSETQ. CDR3 in amino acids: CASSLGTVGNTIYF. The CDR3 bases are TGCGCCAGCAGCTTGGGTACGGTTGGAAACACCATATATTTT.

The CDR3 bases are TGTGCCAGCTCACCATGGGGACAGGGCCTCTACGAGCAGTACTTC. Amino acid sequence: CASSPWGQGLYEQYF. The chain employs TRBV18 and TRBJ2-7; 9 nucleotides line up with TRBD1. CDR1 and CDR2 from the germline V gene are KGHSH and LQKENI. This CDR3 is 15 amino acids long. The trim removed 2 bases at V and 3 bases at J, leaving 5 bases unmatched.

V usage is TRBV2 and J usage is TRBJ2-1; no clear D gene. Trimming cost V 3 bases and J 3 bases, with 12 bases left between them. Germline lookup yields CDR1 SNHLY and CDR2 FYNNEI. This CDR3 spans 15 amino acids. This chain's CDR3 is CASSDSVQIYNEQFF. CDR3 nucleotide sequence: TGTGCCAGCAGTGATTCTGTACAGATCTACAATGAGCAGTTCTTC. Full variable domain (missing parts from reference TRBV2 and TRBJ2-1): EPEVTQTPSHQVTQMGQEVILRCVPISNHLYFYWYRQILGQKVEFLVSFYNNEISEKSEIFDDQFSVERPDGSNFTLKIRSTKLEDSAMYFCASSDSVQIYNEQFFGPGTRLTVL.